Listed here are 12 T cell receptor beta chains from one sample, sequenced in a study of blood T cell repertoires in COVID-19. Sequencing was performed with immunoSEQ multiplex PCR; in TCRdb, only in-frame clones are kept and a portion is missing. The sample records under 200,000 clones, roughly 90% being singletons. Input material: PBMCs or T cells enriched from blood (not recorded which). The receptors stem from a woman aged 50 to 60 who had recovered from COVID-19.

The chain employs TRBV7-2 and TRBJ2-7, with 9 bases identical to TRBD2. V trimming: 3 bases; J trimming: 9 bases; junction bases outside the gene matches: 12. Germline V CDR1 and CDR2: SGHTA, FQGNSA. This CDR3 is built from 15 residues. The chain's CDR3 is CASSFRGGGAGVQYF. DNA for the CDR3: TGTGCCAGCAGCTTCCGCGGCGGGGGGGCCGGAGTGCAGTACTTC.

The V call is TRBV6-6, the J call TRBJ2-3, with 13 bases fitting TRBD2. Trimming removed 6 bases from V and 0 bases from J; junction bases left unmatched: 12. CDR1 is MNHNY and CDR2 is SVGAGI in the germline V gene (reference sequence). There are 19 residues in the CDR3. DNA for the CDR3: TGTGCCAGCAGCTTCTTAGCCGGGACTAGCGGGACTAGCACAGATACGCAGTATTTT. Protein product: CASSFLAGTSGTSTDTQYF.

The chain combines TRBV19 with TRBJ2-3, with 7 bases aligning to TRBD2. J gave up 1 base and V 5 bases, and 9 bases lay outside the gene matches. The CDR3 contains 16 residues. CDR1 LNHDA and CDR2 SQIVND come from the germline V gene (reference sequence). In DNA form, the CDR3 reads TGTGCCAGTAGTCCCCTTGGGGCGGGGGGCACAGATACGCAGTATTTT. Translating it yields CASSPLGAGGTDTQYF.

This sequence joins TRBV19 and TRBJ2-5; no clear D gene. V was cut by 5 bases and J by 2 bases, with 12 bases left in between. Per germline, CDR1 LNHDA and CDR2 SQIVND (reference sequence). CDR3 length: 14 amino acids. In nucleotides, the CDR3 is TGTGCCAGTAGTGCAGTAGGCGGACAAGAGACCCAGTACTTC. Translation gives CASSAVGGQETQYF.

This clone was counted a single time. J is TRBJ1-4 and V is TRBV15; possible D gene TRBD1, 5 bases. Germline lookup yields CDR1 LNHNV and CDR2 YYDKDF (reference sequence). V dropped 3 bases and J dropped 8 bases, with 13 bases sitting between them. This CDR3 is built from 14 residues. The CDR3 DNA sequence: TGTGCCACCAGCAGTGTCAGGGTTGTCGAAAAACTGTTTTTT. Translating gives CATSSVRVVEKLFF. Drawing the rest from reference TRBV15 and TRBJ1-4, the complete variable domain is DAMVIQNPRYQVTQFGKPVTLSCSQTLNHNVMYWYQQKSSQAPKLLFHYYDKDFNNEADTPDNFQSRRPNTSFCFLDIRSPGLGDTAMYLCATSSVRVVEKLFFGSGTQLSVL.

The CDR3 loop reads CASSWGQSYEQYF. The CDR3 nucleotides are TGTGCCAGCTCCTGGGGACAGTCCTACGAGCAGTACTTC. The V and J genes are TRBV6-5 and TRBJ2-7, with 7 bases lining up with TRBD1. Per germline, CDR1 MNHEY and CDR2 SVGAGI. The ends lost 8 bases at V and 1 base at J; junction bases unmatched: 5. The CDR3 is 13 residues long.

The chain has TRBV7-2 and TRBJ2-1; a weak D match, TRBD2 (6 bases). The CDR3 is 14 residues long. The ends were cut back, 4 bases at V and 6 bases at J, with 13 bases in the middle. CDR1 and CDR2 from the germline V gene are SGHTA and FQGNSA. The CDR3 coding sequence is TGTGCCAGCAGCTGGGCGGGACTCCCCAATGAGCAGTTCTTC. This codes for CASSWAGLPNEQFF.

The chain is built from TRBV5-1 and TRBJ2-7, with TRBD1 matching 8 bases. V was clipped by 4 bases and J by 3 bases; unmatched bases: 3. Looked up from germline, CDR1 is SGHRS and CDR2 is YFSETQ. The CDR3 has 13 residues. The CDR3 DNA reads TGCGCCAGCAGCGCGGGACAGGACTACGAGCAGTACTTC. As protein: CASSAGQDYEQYF.

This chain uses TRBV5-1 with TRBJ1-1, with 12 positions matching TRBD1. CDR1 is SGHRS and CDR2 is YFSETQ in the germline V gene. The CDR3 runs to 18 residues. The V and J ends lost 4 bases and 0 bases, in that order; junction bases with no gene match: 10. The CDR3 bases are TGCGCCAGCAGCCTACTACCGGGACAGGGGGCCCTGAACACTGAAGCTTTCTTT. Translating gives CASSLLPGQGALNTEAFF.

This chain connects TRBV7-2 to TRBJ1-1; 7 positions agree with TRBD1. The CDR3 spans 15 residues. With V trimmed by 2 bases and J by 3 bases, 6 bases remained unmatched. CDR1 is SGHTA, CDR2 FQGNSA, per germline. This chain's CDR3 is CASSLSRQGDTEAFF. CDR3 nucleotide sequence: TGTGCCAGCAGCTTAAGTCGACAGGGTGACACTGAAGCTTTCTTT.

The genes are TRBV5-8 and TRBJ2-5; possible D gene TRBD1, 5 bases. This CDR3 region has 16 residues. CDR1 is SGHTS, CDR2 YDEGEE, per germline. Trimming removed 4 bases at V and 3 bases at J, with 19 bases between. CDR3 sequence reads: CASSPYLNRQKETQYF. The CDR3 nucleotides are TGTGCCAGCAGCCCGTACCTAAATAGACAGAAAGAGACCCAGTACTTC.

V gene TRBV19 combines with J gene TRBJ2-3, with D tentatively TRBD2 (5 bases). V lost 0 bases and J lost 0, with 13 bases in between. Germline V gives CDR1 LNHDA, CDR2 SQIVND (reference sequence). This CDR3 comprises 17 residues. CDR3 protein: CASSIDDMSGSTDTQYF. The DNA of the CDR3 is TGTGCCAGTAGTATAGATGACATGTCGGGGAGCACAGATACGCAGTATTTT.